Presented here are 21 T cell receptor beta chains from one specimen sequenced in a study of T cell responses to AZD1222 COVID-19 vaccine. This table comes from immunoSEQ multiplex PCR, and its TCRdb copy is limited to in-frame clones, with some not included. The table includes 95,000 to 150,000 clones, almost 95% detected once. Specimen: peripheral blood, collected on day 0 of AZD1222 vaccination. These receptor sequences come from an adult in good health.

The V call is TRBV29-1, the J call TRBJ1-2; TRBD1 matches at 8 bases. CDR3 length: 12 residues. The germline V gene encodes CDR1 SQVTM and CDR2 ANQGSEA. V lost 6 bases, J lost 4 bases, and 4 bases stayed unmatched. CDR3 coding DNA: TGCAGCGTGGGGACAGGAAGCTATGGCTACACCTTC. Its translation: CSVGTGSYGYTF.

This chain uses TRBV19 with TRBJ1-2; D call uncertain. V lost 3 bases and J 4 bases, leaving 15 bases between the germline ends. The CDR3 extends over 15 amino acids. CDR1 is LNHDA, CDR2 SQIVND, per germline (reference sequence). The CDR3 DNA reads as TGTGCCAGTAGTATTTGGTCGGAGGATCTCTATGGCTACACCTTC. This sequence encodes CASSIWSEDLYGYTF.

This clone was observed a handful of times. The CDR3 DNA is TGCAGCGTTGACTTGGGTTCCTACAATGAGCAGTTCTTC. Translation: CSVDLGSYNEQFF. The gene calls are TRBV29-1 and TRBJ2-1; D uncertain. Looked up from germline, CDR1 is SQVTM and CDR2 is ANQGSEA. The CDR3 is 13 residues long. V lost 3 bases to trimming and J lost 1 base, with 7 bases between them.

The chain carries TRBV19 and TRBJ1-2, with a possible D match to TRBD1 (5 bases). This CDR3 contains 16 residues. The germline V gene has CDR1 LNHDA and CDR2 SQIVND (reference sequence). V lost 5 bases and J lost 2, with 18 bases in between. Here the CDR3 reads CASSLGTGTHNYGYTF. Written as DNA, the CDR3 is TGTGCCAGTAGTCTAGGGACCGGGACCCACAACTATGGCTACACCTTC.

V usage is TRBV6-5 and J usage is TRBJ2-1; 9 positions match TRBD1. Trimming at V came to 6 bases and at J to 1 base, leaving 4 bases not matched to a gene. The CDR3 totals 15 residues. Germline CDR1 and CDR2: MNHEY and SVGAGI. The CDR3 is CASRVGQGSYNEQFF. CDR3 bases: TGTGCCAGCAGGGTGGGACAGGGTTCCTACAATGAGCAGTTCTTC.

V gene TRBV5-5 combines with J gene TRBJ1-2, with TRBD1 matching 8 bases. Germline V gene lookup returns CDR1 SGHKS and CDR2 YYEKEE (reference sequence). The CDR3 sequence is 15 residues long. Trimming took 0 bases from V and 4 from J; bases not matched to a gene: 5. The CDR3 coding sequence is TGTGCCAGCAGCTTGGGGCAGGGGGCAACCTATGGCTACACCTTC. The encoded protein is CASSLGQGATYGYTF.

This clone was seen once. This chain links TRBV12-3 or TRBV12-4 with TRBJ1-4, with a possible D match to TRBD1 (5 bases). Trimming left V 6 bases short and J 8 bases short, with 13 bases between. The CDR3 spans 13 residues. As DNA, the CDR3 is TGTGCCAGCAGCGGGGGAAGGACCGAAAAACTGTTTTTT. Protein: CASSGGRTEKLFF.

V and J are TRBV23-1 and TRBJ2-3; D unresolved. TRBV23-1 is treated as an ORF (open reading frame) with a function not yet certain. This CDR3 is 15 amino acids long. V dropped 0 bases and J dropped 3 bases, with 10 bases sitting between them. In DNA, the CDR3 is TGCGCCAGCAGTCAATCACCCAGCAGTACAGATACGCAGTATTTT. Translated: CASSQSPSSTDTQYF.

This clone has only one observation. The CDR3 coding sequence is TGTGCCAGCAGCTTATCGAACACCGGGGAGCTGTTTTTT. The encoded protein is CASSLSNTGELFF. V usage is TRBV7-8 and J usage is TRBJ2-2; D remains ambiguous. V was trimmed by 2 bases and J by 0 bases, leaving 1 base between them. The germline CDR1 and CDR2 sequences are SGHVS and FQNEAQ. There are 13 residues in the CDR3.

The rearrangement joins TRBV9 to TRBJ1-3, with D possibly being TRBD1 (6 bases). The V gene's germline CDR1 is SGDLS and CDR2 YYNGEE. This CDR3 spans 15 amino acids. The ends were cut back, 7 bases at V and 0 bases at J, with 14 bases in the middle. For the CDR3, the DNA is TGTGCCAGCTCTGGACAGACCGACTCTGGAAACACCATATATTTT. Its protein is CASSGQTDSGNTIYF.

The J gene is TRBJ1-2, the V gene TRBV21-1. TRBV21-1 is a documented pseudogene. The length of the CDR3 is 17 residues. CDR3 sequence: CASNQREGWVANYGYTF. The CDR3 DNA reads TGTGCCAGCAACCAAAGGGAGGGGTGGGTAGCTAACTATGGCTACACCTTC.

The chain recombines TRBV11-3 with TRBJ1-2; a possible D gene is TRBD1 (5 bases). Germline-derived CDR1 and CDR2 are SGHNT and YENEEA. The CDR3 totals 13 residues. Between the trimmed V and J ends, which lost 5 bases and 2 bases, there was a span of 9 bases. CDR3 DNA sequence: TGTGCCAGCAGCAATGACAGAAACTATGGCTACACCTTC. It encodes CASSNDRNYGYTF. Full variable domain (rest looked up from reference TRBV11-3 and TRBJ1-2): EAGVVQSPRYKIIEKKQPVAFWCNPISGHNTLYWYLQNLGQGPELLIRYENEEAVDDSQLPKDRFSAERLKGVDSTLKIQPAELGDSAVYLCASSNDRNYGYTFGSGTRLTVV.

V is TRBV4-3 and J is TRBJ2-4; tentative D call: TRBD2 (6 bases). The CDR3 has 13 amino acids. In germline, CDR1 is LGHNA, CDR2 YSLEER. Trimming shortened V by 0 bases and J by 7 bases, and 7 bases separated the two germline ends. CDR3 sequence reads: CASSQDRGNIQYF. Here the CDR3 DNA reads TGCGCCAGCAGCCAAGATCGGGGGAACATTCAGTACTTC.

The chain joins TRBV4-1 to TRBJ1-2; D is ambiguous. V was shortened by 3 bases and J by 1 base, with 12 bases between the two germline ends. The length of the CDR3 is 15 residues. Germline-derived CDR1 and CDR2 are MGHRA and YSYEKL. The CDR3 DNA sequence: TGCGCCAGCAGCCAGGCAGTTCTTTTTAACTATGGCTACACCTTC. It yields the protein CASSQAVLFNYGYTF.

This clone appeared a single time. V and J are TRBV5-1 and TRBJ1-1, with 7 positions matching TRBD1. Looked up from germline, CDR1 is SGHRS and CDR2 is YFSETQ. The CDR3 has 15 residues. The V and J ends lost 4 bases and 3 bases, in that order; junction bases with no gene match: 9. CDR3 nucleotides: TGCGCCAGCAGCCAGACAGGGATCGGGGACACTGAAGCTTTCTTT. Amino acids: CASSQTGIGDTEAFF.

This clone came up a few times. The chain recombines TRBV4-1 with TRBJ1-2; TRBD1 might be the D (5 bases). The germline CDR1 and CDR2 sequences are MGHRA and YSYEKL. V was clipped by 2 bases and J by 2 bases, with 18 bases between them. The CDR3 loop spans 17 amino acids. CDR3 in DNA: TGCGCCAGCAGCCAACTTTTCCGGGCCCCAGGGAACTATGGCTACACCTTC. Translation: CASSQLFRAPGNYGYTF.

J is TRBJ2-1 and V is TRBV7-3; 7 bases line up with TRBD2. CDR3 length equals 15 residues. Germline V gene data show CDR1 as SGHTA and CDR2 as FQGTGA. With 6 bases clipped from V and 7 bases from J, the junction kept 12 bases outside the gene matches. Written as DNA, the CDR3 is TGTGCCAGCAGTGCCTATGGGAGGGCAACGAATGAGCAGTTCTTC. Translating gives CASSAYGRATNEQFF.

V gene TRBV4-3 combines with J gene TRBJ1-4; no reliable D call. This CDR3 has 14 residues. Germline V gives CDR1 LGHNA, CDR2 YSLEER. The V end was cut by 0 bases, the J end by 8 bases, with 10 bases between. The CDR3 here is CASSQEFSSEKLFF. The CDR3 nucleotides are TGCGCCAGCAGCCAAGAATTTTCAAGCGAAAAACTGTTTTTT.

This chain joins TRBV9 and TRBJ1-1; perhaps TRBD1 as D (6 bases). Between the trimmed V and J ends, which lost 3 bases and 5 bases, there was a span of 14 bases. The CDR3 extends over 14 amino acids. Germline CDR1 and CDR2: SGDLS and YYNGEE. Here the CDR3 DNA reads TGTGCCAGCAGCGGAGGGGGAAGTAGGACTGAAGCTTTCTTT. It specifies CASSGGGSRTEAFF. Supplemented by reference TRBV9 and TRBJ1-1, the full variable domain reads DSGVTQTPKHLITATGQRVTLRCSPRSGDLSVYWYQQSLDQGLQFLIQYYNGEERAKGNILERFSAQQFPDLHSELNLSSLELGDSALYFCASSGGGSRTEAFFGQGTRLTVV.

This chain uses TRBV11-2 with TRBJ2-7, with D unclear. V was pared by 5 bases and J by 0 bases, with 11 bases between. CDR3 size: 14 residues. Germline CDR1 and CDR2: SGHAT and FQNNGV. CDR3 residues: CASSPRKSSYEQYF. DNA for the CDR3: TGTGCCAGCAGCCCAAGAAAGAGCTCCTACGAGCAGTACTTC.

This chain links TRBV7-2 with TRBJ1-2, with 8 bases lining up with TRBD1. V lost 1 base to trimming and J lost 8 bases; unmatched junction nucleotides: 9. Germline CDR1 is SGHTA and CDR2 is FQGNSA. This CDR3 is 15 amino acids long. The CDR3 loop is CASSLERTGREGYTF. The CDR3 DNA reads TGTGCCAGCAGCTTAGAAAGGACAGGGCGGGAAGGCTACACCTTC.